This T cell receptor beta chain was sequenced in a study of cytomegalovirus exposure and HLA in healthy donors. Study-level background: Drawn from HLA-typed donors, around 85 million unique TCRs were held in an early data release. Whole-study results and caveats: Reports credit the classifier with highly specific, highly sensitive diagnosis of cytomegalovirus status. Overall, around 160 TCR beta chains were annotated as cytomegalovirus-associated.

Trimming cost V 2 bases and J 8 bases; bases outside gene matches: 9. The CDR3 covers 16 residues. The germline V gene has CDR1 LGHNA and CDR2 YNFKEQ. In the case of this clone: Its antigen is unknown.

Both 60 Vbeta primers and 13 Jbeta primers went into the PCR. Measured with immunoSEQ multiplex PCR; TCRdb has only the in-frame clones, and not every one. Here the sample spans some 120,000 clones, around three quarters being singletons. This rearrangement joins TRBV4-2 to TRBJ2-4; TRBD1 matches 10 bases. The clonotype originates from a female donor in good health and CMV-seronegative. The source material was PBMCs. CDR3 in DNA: TGTGCCAGCAGCCAAATCCCCGGGACAGGGGCAGACATTCAGTACTTC. This translates into CASSQIPGTGADIQYF.